This is a list of T cell receptor beta chains from one sample in a study of shared clonotypes between healthy human individuals. The method was immunoSEQ multiplex PCR; TCRdb's version includes in-frame clones alone and lacks a portion of them. The sample holds about 92,000 clones, about 45% seen once. The sample taken for sequencing was PBMCs. The receptors originated from a woman aged 40-49 years in good health. Some clones in this sample may be carry-over from other donors' samples. CDR3s include the opening cysteine and the closing phenylalanine or tryptophan. A D gene is named only where the DNA matches it firmly. A clone size is listed for some rows: how often the clone was seen (once, few, many), or a class if it is expanded.

NA NA TRBJ2-1 TRBV28 CASSLVRQRQFF TGCGCCAGCAGTTTAGTTCGTCAGCGGCAGTTCTTC
many TRBD2 TRBJ2-7 TRBV27 CASSGLEGGLAYEQYF TGTGCCAGCAGTGGTCTGGAGGGAGGGTTGGCCTACGAGCAGTACTTC
NA NA TRBJ1-1 TRBV27 CASRRSGDSEAFF TGTGCCAGCCGTCGTTCAGGGGACTCTGAAGCTTTCTTT
NA TRBD1 TRBJ1-3 TRBV4-2 CASSYGTGGNSGNTIYF TGTGCCAGCAGCTACGGGACAGGGGGGAACTCTGGAAACACCATATATTTT
few TRBD2 TRBJ2-1 TRBV5-4 CASSLGGLAGSYNEQFF TGTGCCAGCAGCTTGGGGGGACTAGCGGGCTCCTACAATGAGCAGTTCTTC
NA TRBD2 TRBJ2-7 TRBV30 CAWKTGGRLYEQYF TGTGCCTGGAAAACTGGCGGGAGATTGTACGAGCAGTACTTC
once NA TRBJ1-2 TRBV7-9 CASSLGETNYYGYTF TGTGCCAGCAGCTTAGGGGAGACAAATTATTATGGCTACACCTTC
many TRBD1 TRBJ1-5 TRBV7-9 CASSSIGTGNQPQHF TGTGCCAGCAGCTCGATCGGGACAGGGAATCAGCCCCAGCATTTT
few NA TRBJ1-5 TRBV28 CASSLTLGLTGNQPQHF TGTGCCAGCAGTTTAACTTTGGGGTTAACGGGCAATCAGCCCCAGCATTTT
NA TRBD1 TRBJ1-2 TRBV7-8 CASSLDRAVGYTF TGTGCCAGCAGCTTGGACAGGGCAGTGGGCTACACCTTC